Detailed here is one TCR beta chain. This entry belongs to a study of T cell repertoires in cytomegalovirus infection. The germline V gene has CDR1 DFQATT and CDR2 SNEGSKA (reference sequence). The CDR3 has 12 residues. V lost 3 bases, J lost 5 bases, and 11 bases lay in between. In TCRdb, the reads were re-called with MiXCR into one record per CDR3 protein. This sample carries a few hundred thousand distinct CDR3 sequences, about a sixth of them seen once, and the ten largest clones take approximately 8%. The sequence derives from a human donor in good health (CMV status not recorded). Some clones in this sample may be carry-over from other donors' samples. The chain carries TRBV20-1 and TRBJ2-7; D perhaps matches TRBD1 (6 bases). Material for sequencing was PBMCs. CDR3 coding DNA: TGCAGTGCTAGTCGGCAGGGGAACGAGCAGTACTTC. Amino acid sequence: CSASRQGNEQYF.